This TCR beta chain was obtained from a study of yellow fever vaccine responses in identical twins. A note on this clonotype: What it recognizes is unknown.

TCRdb re-called the RT-PCR reads through MiXCR, storing one row per CDR3 protein. The table records tens of thousands of distinct CDR3 sequences, more than 45% of them present only once. The CDR3 totals 17 residues. The V gene's germline CDR1 is MDHEN and CDR2 SYDVKM. Trimming removed 0 bases from V and 6 bases from J; junction bases left unmatched: 7. Study results and caveats: Twins reportedly appeared to share part of their vaccine T cell response while keeping part individual.

The origin of this receptor is a woman under 30 who received the yellow fever vaccine. This chain joins TRBV28 and TRBJ2-3, with 12 bases aligning to TRBD2. The input for sequencing was T cells from blood (PBMCs), unsorted or a sorted subset (not recorded which), taken before or after yellow fever vaccination (not recorded which). CDR3 DNA sequence: TGTGCCAGCAGTTTATGGGCTAGCGGGGGGGCAAATGATACGCAGTATTTT. Translated: CASSLWASGGANDTQYF.